This TCR beta chain is drawn from a study of response to subunit inactivated influenza vaccine. Study findings and constraints: A suggestion made by the authors is that each seasonal influenza vaccination recruits few new T cells.

Concerning this clonotype itself: The target antigen is unknown.

The V and J ends lost 10 bases and 4 bases, in that order; junction bases with no gene match: 6. CDR1 SGHTA and CDR2 FQGNSA come from the germline V gene. CDR3 length: 15 amino acids. TCRdb ran MiXCR on the RT-PCR reads and lists one entry per CDR3 protein. The data show fewer than 400,000 distinct CDR3 sequences, with just over 20% seen just once and 10% held by the top ten. This chain links TRBV7-2 with TRBJ2-3; 15 bases map to TRBD2. Sequencing used PBMCs from blood, obtained about 20 months after vaccination. The sequence was obtained from a man between 45 and 75 years old who received an inactivated influenza vaccine. The CDR3 DNA follows: TGTGCCACCGCCGGGACTAGCGGGAGGTCAGATACGCAGTATTTT. Translated: CATAGTSGRSDTQYF.